Below, one T cell receptor (beta chain) is given with its context. Its antigen is undetermined. At one of its ends the junction is not consistent with the germline gene, which may arise from a read error. This CDR3 has 18 amino acids. Germline CDR1 SGHTA, CDR2 FQGTGA. The sample belongs to a study of blood T cells in healthy people across ages. The study's findings and limits: Significant beta diversity loss was already apparent by age roughly 44, declining roughly linearly.

Approximately 9.7 milliliters was the volume of peripheral blood drawn from each donor. Alongside a J-beta primer mix, a sample-barcoded 5' primer served in a second PCR lasting roughly 7 to 12 cycles. The authors tagged each cDNA molecule using a template-switch adaptor with 12 random nucleotides. A single record per CDR3 protein comes from TCRdb applying MiXCR to the 5' RACE reads. The top ten hold 2.1% of the sample, which has 1.5 million to 2 million distinct CDR3 sequences, around half seen once. The TCR originated in a woman aged 40-49 years in good health. The rearrangement links TRBV7-3 to TRBJ2-6; D gene unclear. The sample comprised blood. The CDR3 region has the DNA TGTGCCAGTAGCTTAGAGCGATTTAGATTACCTGGGGCCAACGTCCTGACTTTC. Residues: CASSLERFRLPGANVLTF.